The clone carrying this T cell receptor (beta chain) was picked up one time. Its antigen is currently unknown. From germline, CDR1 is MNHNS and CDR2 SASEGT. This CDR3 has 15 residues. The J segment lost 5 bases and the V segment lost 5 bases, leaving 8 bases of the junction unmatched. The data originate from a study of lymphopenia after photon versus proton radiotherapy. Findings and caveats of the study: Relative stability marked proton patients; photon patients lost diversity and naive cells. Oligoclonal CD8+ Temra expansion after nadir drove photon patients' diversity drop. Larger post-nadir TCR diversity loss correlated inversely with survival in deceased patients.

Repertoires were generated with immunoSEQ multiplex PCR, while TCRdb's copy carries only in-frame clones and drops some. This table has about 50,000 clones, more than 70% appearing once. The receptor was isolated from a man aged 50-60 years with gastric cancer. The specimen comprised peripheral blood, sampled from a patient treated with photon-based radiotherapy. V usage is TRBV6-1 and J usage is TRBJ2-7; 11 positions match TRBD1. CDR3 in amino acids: CASSRLRDRGDEQYF. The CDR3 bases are TGTGCCAGCAGTCGGCTCCGGGACAGGGGGGACGAGCAGTACTTC.